This TCR beta chain stems from a study of blood T cells in healthy people across ages. A J-beta primer mix and a sample-barcoded 5' primer were used in a second PCR of roughly 6 to 12 cycles. A template-switch adaptor containing 12 random nucleotides labeled each cDNA molecule. TCRdb reanalysed the 5' RACE reads using MiXCR and keeps one entry per CDR3 protein. The data show over 1,300,000 distinct CDR3 sequences, approximately 60% seen once. Trimming took off 6 bases at V and 6 bases at J, with 13 bases between the two ends. Germline values: CDR1 ENHRY, CDR2 SYGVKD. This CDR3 has 13 residues. The total RNA that was extracted per sample amounted to at least 5.5 micrograms.

This clonotype was obtained from a man aged 18 to 30 in good health. Material for sequencing was blood. The rearrangement links TRBV10-3 to TRBJ2-3, with D possibly TRBD2 on 6 matching bases. In DNA, the CDR3 is TGTGCCATCAGGCACCCAGGAGGGGATACGCAGTATTTT. It is translated as CAIRHPGGDTQYF.